This T cell receptor (beta chain) was captured by sequencing in a study of cytomegalovirus exposure and HLA in healthy donors. Study overall: Roughly 80% of more than 300 genotyped donors fell in the Caucasian-associated ancestry cluster.

PCR employed 60 Vbeta and 13 Jbeta primers. The authors' processing: Later, an analysis found tens of millions of unique TCR beta chains, and approximately 10 million of these were shared. Measured with immunoSEQ multiplex PCR; TCRdb has only the in-frame clones, and not every one. That table is the source of V, J and clone size, and D and trimming were worked out from the DNA. The data show about 220,000 clones, 60% to 80% seen once. With 0 bases removed from V and 3 bases from J, the gap between germline ends came to 12 bases. Germline CDR1 KGHSH, CDR2 LQKENI. This CDR3 is built from 15 residues. Regarding the study as a whole: More clonal expansion characterized HLA-associated TCR beta chains than equally common others in a later analysis.

In its sample, this clone was seen once. Its target is unknown. This TCR was recovered from a male donor in good health and CMV-seronegative. The material sequenced was PBMCs. The chain carries TRBV18 and TRBJ2-7; TRBD1 is a possible D gene (5 bases). The CDR3 DNA reads TGTGCCAGCTCACCACCCCAGGGCAACCTCTACGAGCAGTACTTC. Amino acids: CASSPPQGNLYEQYF.